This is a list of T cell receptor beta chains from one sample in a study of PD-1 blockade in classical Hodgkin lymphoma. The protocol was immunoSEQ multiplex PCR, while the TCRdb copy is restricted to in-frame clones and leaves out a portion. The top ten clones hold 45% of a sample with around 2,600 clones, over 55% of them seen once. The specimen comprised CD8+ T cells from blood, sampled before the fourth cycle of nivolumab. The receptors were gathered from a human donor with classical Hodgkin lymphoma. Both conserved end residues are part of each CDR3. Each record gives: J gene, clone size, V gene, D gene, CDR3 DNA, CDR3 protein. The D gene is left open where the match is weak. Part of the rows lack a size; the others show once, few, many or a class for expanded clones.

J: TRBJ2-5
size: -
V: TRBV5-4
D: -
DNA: TGTGCCAGCAGCCTTTCTGGTACCCAGTACTTC
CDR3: CASSLSGTQYF

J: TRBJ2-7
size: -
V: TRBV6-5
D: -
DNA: TGTGCCACCATCTCAGGGGCAGAGCAGTACTTC
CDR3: CATISGAEQYF

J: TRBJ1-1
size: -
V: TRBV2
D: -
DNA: TGTGCCAGCAGTTATGGCAGGGGGAACACTGAAGCTTTCTTT
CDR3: CASSYGRGNTEAFF

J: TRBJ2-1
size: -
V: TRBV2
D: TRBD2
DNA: TGTGCCAGCAGAAGGACTAGTTACAATGAGCAGTTCTTC
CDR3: CASRRTSYNEQFF

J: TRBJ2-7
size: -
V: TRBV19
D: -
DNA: TGTGCCAGTAGTATAGTAGGAGGTTACTACGAGCAGTACTTC
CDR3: CASSIVGGYYEQYF

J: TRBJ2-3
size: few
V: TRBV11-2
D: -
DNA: TGTGCCAGCAGCCCAGGGGGGGTCACAGATACGCAGTATTTT
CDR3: CASSPGGVTDTQYF

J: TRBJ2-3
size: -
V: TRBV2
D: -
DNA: TGTGCCAGCTTCGGGCTTCCCAGCACAGATACGCAGTATTTT
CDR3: CASFGLPSTDTQYF

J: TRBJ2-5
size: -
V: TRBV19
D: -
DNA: TGTGCCAGTGCCGACCGGGGACTGCCGGAGACCCAGTACTTC
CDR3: CASADRGLPETQYF

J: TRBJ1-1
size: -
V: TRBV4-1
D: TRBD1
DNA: TGCGCCAGCAGCCAAGATCCGGCAGGGGGCACTGAAGCTTTCTTT
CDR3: CASSQDPAGGTEAFF

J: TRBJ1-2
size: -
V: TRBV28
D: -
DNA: TGTGCCAGCAGGCCAAACAGGGACGGCTACACCTTC
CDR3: CASRPNRDGYTF

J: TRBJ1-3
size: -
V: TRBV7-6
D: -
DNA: TGTGCCAGCAGATCCGAGGTCTCTGGAAACACCATATATTTT
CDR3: CASRSEVSGNTIYF

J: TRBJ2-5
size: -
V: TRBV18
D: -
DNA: TGTGCCAGCTCACTATCCGGGACTCAAGAGACCCAGTACTTC
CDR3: CASSLSGTQETQYF

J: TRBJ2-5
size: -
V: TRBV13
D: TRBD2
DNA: TGTGCCAGCAGCTTCGCGGGGGGGACCCAAGAGACCCAGTACTTC
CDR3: CASSFAGGTQETQYF

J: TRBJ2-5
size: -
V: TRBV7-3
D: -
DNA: TGTGCCAGCAGCTTAGGGAACGGGGGGCGAGAGACCCAGTACTTC
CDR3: CASSLGNGGRETQYF

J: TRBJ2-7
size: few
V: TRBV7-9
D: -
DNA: TGTGCCAGCAGCTGGGGGCGCGACGAGCAGTACTTC
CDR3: CASSWGRDEQYF

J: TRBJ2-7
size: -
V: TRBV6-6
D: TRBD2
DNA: TGTGCCAGCAGCGTCCTAGCGGGGATCTACGAGCAGTACTTC
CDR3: CASSVLAGIYEQYF

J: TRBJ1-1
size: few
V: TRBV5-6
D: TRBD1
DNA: TGTGCCAGCAGCCCACAGGGGACCACTGAAGCTTTCTTT
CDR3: CASSPQGTTEAFF

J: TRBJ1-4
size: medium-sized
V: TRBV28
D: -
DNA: TGTGCCAGCAGCCCCCCCCGGGGGAAACTGTTTTTT
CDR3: CASSPPRGKLFF

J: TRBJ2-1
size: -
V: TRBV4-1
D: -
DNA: TGCGCCAGCAGCCAAGATATAACAGGGTTTTACAATGAGCAGTTCTTC
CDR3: CASSQDITGFYNEQFF

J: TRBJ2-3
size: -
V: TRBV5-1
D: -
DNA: TGCGCCAGCAGCTTGGCGGGGAGTACCACAGATACGCAGTATTTT
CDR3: CASSLAGSTTDTQYF

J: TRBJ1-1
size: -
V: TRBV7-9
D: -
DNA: TGTGCCAGCCGACAGTCAAACGTGAACACTGAAGCTTTCTTT
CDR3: CASRQSNVNTEAFF

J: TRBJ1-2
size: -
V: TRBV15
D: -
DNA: TGTGCCACCAGCAGAGATGGCATAGTTGACGGGGGACGGGGCTACACCTTC
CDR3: CATSRDGIVDGGRGYTF

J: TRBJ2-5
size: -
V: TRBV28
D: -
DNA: TGTGCCAGCAGTTTATCTAGGAGAGAGCGGGAGACCCAGTACTTC
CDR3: CASSLSRRERETQYF

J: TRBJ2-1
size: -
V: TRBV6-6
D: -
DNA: TGTGCCAGCAGTTACGATATCCAGGAGCAGTTCTTC
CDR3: CASSYDIQEQFF

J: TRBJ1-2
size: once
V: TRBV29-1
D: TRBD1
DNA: TGCAGCGTTGAAGGGGGGATGAGCAGGGGGTCCTCCGCTAACTATGGCTACACCTTC
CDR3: CSVEGGMSRGSSANYGYTF

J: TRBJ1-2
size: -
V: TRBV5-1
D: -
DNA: TGCGCCAGCAGCTTGGGCCGACAAGATGGCTACACCTTC
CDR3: CASSLGRQDGYTF

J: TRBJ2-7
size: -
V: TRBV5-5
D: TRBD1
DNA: TGTGCCAGCAGCTGGGGACAGGTCTCCTACGAGCAGTACTTC
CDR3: CASSWGQVSYEQYF

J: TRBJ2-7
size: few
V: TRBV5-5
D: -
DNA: TGTGCCAGCAGCTCACCAGGGGGGATCCATTACGAGCAGTACTTC
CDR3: CASSSPGGIHYEQYF

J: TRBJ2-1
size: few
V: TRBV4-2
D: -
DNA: TGTGCCAGCAGCCAAGATTACTCCCCCTGGGGTAATGAGCAGTTCTTC
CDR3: CASSQDYSPWGNEQFF

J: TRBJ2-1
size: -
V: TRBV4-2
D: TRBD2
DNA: TGTGCCAGCAGCCAAGATCGGAGCGGGGGGGTAAATGAGCAGTTCTTC
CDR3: CASSQDRSGGVNEQFF

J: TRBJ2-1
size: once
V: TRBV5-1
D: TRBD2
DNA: TGCGCCAGCAAGGCGGGGGACTCCTACAATGAGCAGTTCTTC
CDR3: CASKAGDSYNEQFF

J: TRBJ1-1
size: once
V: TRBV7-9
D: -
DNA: TGTGCCAGCAGCTTTCCCGAAGGGCCTCTGAACACTGAAGCTTTCTTT
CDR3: CASSFPEGPLNTEAFF

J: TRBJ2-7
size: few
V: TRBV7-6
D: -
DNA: TGTGCCAGCAGTTTGTCTGGGTCCGAGCAGTACTTC
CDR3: CASSLSGSEQYF

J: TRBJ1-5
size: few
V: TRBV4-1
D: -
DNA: TGCGCCAGCAGCCAAGTACCGGGAAGCAATCAGCCCCAGCATTTT
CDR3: CASSQVPGSNQPQHF

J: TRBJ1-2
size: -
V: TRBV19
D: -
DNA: TGTGCCAGTAGTCCCCAGTCTTCTGGCTATGGCTACACCTTC
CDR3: CASSPQSSGYGYTF

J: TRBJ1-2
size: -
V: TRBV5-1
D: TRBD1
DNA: TGCGCCAGCTTACCTGGGACAGGGAGTCAATCTAACTATGGCTACACCTTC
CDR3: CASLPGTGSQSNYGYTF

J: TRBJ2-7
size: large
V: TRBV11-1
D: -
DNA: TGTGCCAGCAGCCATCTTGTAGCAATCGACTACGAGCAGTACTTC
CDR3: CASSHLVAIDYEQYF

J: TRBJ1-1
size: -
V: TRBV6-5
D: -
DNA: TGTGCCAGCAGTTACTTCGGGGAGGGGGCTGAAGCTTTCTTT
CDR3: CASSYFGEGAEAFF

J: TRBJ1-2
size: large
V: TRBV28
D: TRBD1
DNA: TGTGCCAGCACGGAATACGCCGACAGGGCTAACTATGGCTACACCTTC
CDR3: CASTEYADRANYGYTF

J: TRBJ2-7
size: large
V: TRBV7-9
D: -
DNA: TGTGCCAGCAGCTTAGGCGGGGCAAACGAGCAGTACTTC
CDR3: CASSLGGANEQYF

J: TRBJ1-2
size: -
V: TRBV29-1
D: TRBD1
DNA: TGCAGCGTAGGGACAGGCGATGGCTACACCTTC
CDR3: CSVGTGDGYTF

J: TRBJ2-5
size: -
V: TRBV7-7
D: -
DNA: TGTGCCAGCAGCTTGGAGGGTCTGCATGAGACCCAGTACTTC
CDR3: CASSLEGLHETQYF

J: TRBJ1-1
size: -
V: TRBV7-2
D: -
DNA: TGTGCCAGCAGCTTAGGGGGGGTCACTGAAGCTTTCTTT
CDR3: CASSLGGVTEAFF